The following is a TCR beta chain sequence with its context. The record originates from a study of shared clonotypes between healthy human individuals. At the deep level, the assay was run. The assay was immunoSEQ multiplex PCR, and TCRdb's table has in-frame clones only and misses some. The sample records 2 million to 3 million clones, roughly 92% being singletons. Healthy HIV-negative adults without recent acute infections or vaccinations served as donors. Those who donated, Caucasian adults without exception, all lived in Nashville, Tennessee. Sequenced input: naive CD4+ T cells sorted from blood. Noted subset: CD45RA+ positively selected. This clonotype was obtained from a man younger than 35 in good health.

This chain's CDR3 is CASSLAREQPQHF. CDR3 sequence (DNA): TGTGCCAGCAGCTTGGCCAGGGAACAGCCCCAGCATTTT. The chain carries TRBV5-6 and TRBJ1-5; tentative D call: TRBD1 (5 bases). The CDR3 has 13 amino acids. Germline CDR1 SGHDT, CDR2 YYEEEE. The V and J ends lost 0 bases and 7 bases respectively, with 8 bases between them.